One T cell receptor beta chain is described in this entry. The germline gives CDR1 LNHDA, CDR2 SQIVND (reference sequence). V lost 3 bases and J lost 10; bases outside the gene matches: 7. This CDR3 spans 14 amino acids. This sample is part of a study of blood T cell repertoires in COVID-19. As originally analysed: From reference gene primer amplification, estimates of nucleated cell counts were derived. The assay was immunoSEQ multiplex PCR, and TCRdb's table has in-frame clones only and misses some. D and trimming were read from the DNA, whereas the V and J calls and clone size are those reported in that table. The sample holds tens of thousands of clones, around 90% seen once.

The receptor was isolated from a woman aged 80 or older with active COVID-19. The genes are TRBV19 and TRBJ1-5, with TRBD1 matching 9 bases. Source material: peripheral blood. The CDR3 loop is CASSIWGQGKPQHF. The DNA for the CDR3 is TGTGCCAGTAGTATCTGGGGACAGGGTAAACCCCAGCATTTT.